This T cell receptor (beta chain) is drawn from a study of CD8 T cells in ankylosing spondylitis. A quantitative 5'-RACE method, one with molecular barcodes, was used to make TCR beta libraries. From the 5' RACE reads, TCRdb called clonotypes with MiXCR, one entry per CDR3 protein. This sample has about 160,000 distinct CDR3 sequences, with 18% found just once. The germline V gene has CDR1 MDHEN and CDR2 SYDVKM. V gave up 6 bases and J gave up 5 bases, with 7 bases separating them. This CDR3 comprises 11 residues. As concerns this clonotype: Its cognate antigen is unknown.

Study-wide findings and caveats: Blood from ankylosing spondylitis patients appeared to carry a characteristic roughly 8-variant TCR beta motif. Significantly higher representation of disease-linked clones was reported for matched ankylosing spondylitis synovial fluid.

This rearrangement joins TRBV28 to TRBJ1-1; D remains ambiguous. This sequence originates from a male donor with ankylosing spondylitis or in good health (not recorded which). The sample taken for sequencing was blood, either unsorted or a sorted T cell fraction (not recorded which). This CDR3 reads CASSSRTEAFF. CDR3 bases: TGTGCCAGCAGCTCACGGACTGAAGCTTTCTTT.